This is a list of T cell receptor beta chains from one sample in a study of blood T cell repertoires in COVID-19. Profiled with immunoSEQ multiplex PCR; TCRdb holds only in-frame clones, not every one. In the table there are some 99,000 clones, around 90% of which are singletons. Sequencing was performed on peripheral blood. All receptors come from a human donor with COVID-19, enrolled during active disease. The donor label of this sample is uncertain. Each CDR3 is given with its conserved first and last residue. Each record gives: V gene, D gene, CDR3 protein. A D gene is named only where the DNA matches it firmly.

>TRBV27|NA
CASSPRGLFTGELFF
>TRBV10-3|NA
CAITDGDTYNEQFF
>TRBV6-5|TRBD1
CASSYSQGAQPQHF
>TRBV27|TRBD2
CASSYRQPGLADSYEQYF
>TRBV10-3|NA
CAINSEPSGNTIYF
>TRBV7-9|TRBD1
CAGQGGETQYF
>TRBV6-5|NA
CASSYRQALSTDTQYF
>TRBV6-2/TRBV6-3|TRBD2
CASSEDRAGGFYNEQFF
>TRBV6-4|TRBD2
CASSDAGTSGVRGQFF
>TRBV25-1|NA
CASSAQGRAPYEQYF
>TRBV5-1|TRBD1
CASSLSGTGVYEQYF
>TRBV15|NA
CATSRDWGRNTGELFF
>TRBV28|NA
CASRPGTLVNYGYTF
>TRBV7-9|TRBD1
CASSLGTGGYHEQYF
>TRBV11-2|NA
CASTPSGFDSPLHF
>TRBV18|TRBD1
CASSPIEGAGSEAFF
>TRBV19|NA
CASTPQANQPQHF
>TRBV18|NA
CASSRGQSLGEQYF
>TRBV7-2|NA
CASSPRGIANYNEQFF
>TRBV7-9|TRBD1
CASSLFQRGQRVSEQYF
>TRBV6-5|NA
CASSWTEDTEAFF
>TRBV7-9|TRBD2
CASSPRGDQYNEQFF
>TRBV7-2|NA
CASSLISYEQYF
>TRBV29-1|NA
CSVGTPPGNTIYF
>TRBV11-2|NA
CASSSFQDSPLHF
>TRBV19|TRBD1
CASSPDRVVGNTIYF
>TRBV27|TRBD1
CASRLDRTVTEAFF
>TRBV5-1|NA
CASRAAEGGNEQFF
>TRBV7-9|NA
CASSSGGHKETQYF
>TRBV14|TRBD1
CASSQTSTGNYGYTF
>TRBV21-1|NA
CASSRPGFNTEAFF
>TRBV4-2|TRBD1
CASSQGDRGRQPQHF
>TRBV19|NA
CASSIQSQETQYF
>TRBV4-2|TRBD2
CASSQGTGLASYNEQFF
>TRBV9|NA
CASSVGADEKLFF
>TRBV11-2|TRBD2
CASSSRGLAGEGDEQYF
>TRBV5-4|NA
CASSLDQGNYGYTF
>TRBV2|TRBD2
CASNLKREGPETQYF
>TRBV4-1|TRBD1
CASSHGTGGPNSPLHF
>TRBV9|NA
CASSPRTAGGNTIYF